This paragraph covers one TCR beta chain sequence. The data belong to a study of blood T cell repertoires in COVID-19. Study as a whole: Researchers got acute and convalescent COVID-19 samples from the United States, Italy and Spain. Sources were T cells, B-cell-depleted T cells, or PBMCs; the material itself was cDNA or gDNA.

Germline V gene data show CDR1 as SGHTA and CDR2 as FQGNSA. CDR3 size: 15 residues. J was trimmed by 3 bases and V by 4 bases; bases with no gene match: 6. Authors' processing steps: Amplification of reference gene primers was used by the study to estimate nucleated cell counts. Produced via immunoSEQ multiplex PCR; TCRdb's table is partial and in-frame only. V, J and clone size are taken as reported in that table, and D and trimming were inferred from the DNA itself. The sample contains about 36,000 clones, roughly 78% of which appear only once. Material: peripheral blood. V and J are TRBV7-2 and TRBJ2-7; TRBD2 agrees at 10 bases. The origin of this receptor is a man between 65 and 79 years old with acute or convalescent COVID-19. CDR3 sequence reads: CASSSTSGYIYEQYF. DNA for the CDR3: TGTGCCAGCAGCTCGACTAGCGGGTACATCTACGAGCAGTACTTC.